The present entry profiles one TCR beta chain with its context. This sample was taken from a study of blood T cell repertoires in COVID-19. Assay used: immunoSEQ multiplex PCR; TCRdb lists only in-frame clones, some missing. The sample records roughly 250,000 clones, more than 85% being singletons. The V and J ends lost 6 bases and 5 bases respectively, with 16 bases between them. CDR1 and CDR2 (germline): SGHAT, FQNNGV. This CDR3 is built from 15 residues. Sequences were obtained from PBMCs or T cells enriched from blood (not recorded which). The TCR sequence derives from a man aged 35-49 years who had recovered from COVID-19. This chain uses TRBV11-2 with TRBJ2-2; weak D call: TRBD1 (6 bases). CDR3 residues: CASRRLGGRTGELFF. The CDR3 DNA reads as TGTGCCAGCAGGCGTTTAGGGGGTAGGACCGGGGAGCTGTTTTTT.